The clone carrying this TCR beta chain was picked up a small number of times. Its specificity is unknown. The junction and the germline gene differ at one end; a read error may be behind it. Three rounds of nested PCR, following a modified ARM-PCR protocol, produced the TCRbeta library. In TCRdb, the multiplex PCR reads were re-called with MiXCR into one record per CDR3 protein. The table lists some 90,000 distinct CDR3 sequences, around 65% of them singletons. This specimen belongs to a study of tumor and adjacent non-tumor tissue in lung cancer. As for the study in general: The cohort had approximately 12 adenocarcinoma, a couple of squamous cell and 1 small cell patients. Overall study results and limits: Tumor repertoires had a smaller top 100 clone share than normal lung.

This sample's RNA came from whole unsorted tissue. Chemotherapy-naive patients with new lung cancer underwent thoracic surgery in China, August–late 2014. The CDR3 is 16 residues long. Germline-derived CDR1 and CDR2 are MNHNS and SASEGT. Sequenced input: lung tumor tissue. The chain carries TRBV6-1 and TRBJ2-6; D possibly corresponds to TRBD1 (6 bases). The clonotype was recovered from a man aged 70-80 years with non-small cell lung cancer. CDR3 nucleotide sequence: TGTGCCAGTAGTGCCGAGGACAGCTCAGGGGCCAACGTCCTGGCTTTC. It codes for CASSAEDSSGANVLAF.